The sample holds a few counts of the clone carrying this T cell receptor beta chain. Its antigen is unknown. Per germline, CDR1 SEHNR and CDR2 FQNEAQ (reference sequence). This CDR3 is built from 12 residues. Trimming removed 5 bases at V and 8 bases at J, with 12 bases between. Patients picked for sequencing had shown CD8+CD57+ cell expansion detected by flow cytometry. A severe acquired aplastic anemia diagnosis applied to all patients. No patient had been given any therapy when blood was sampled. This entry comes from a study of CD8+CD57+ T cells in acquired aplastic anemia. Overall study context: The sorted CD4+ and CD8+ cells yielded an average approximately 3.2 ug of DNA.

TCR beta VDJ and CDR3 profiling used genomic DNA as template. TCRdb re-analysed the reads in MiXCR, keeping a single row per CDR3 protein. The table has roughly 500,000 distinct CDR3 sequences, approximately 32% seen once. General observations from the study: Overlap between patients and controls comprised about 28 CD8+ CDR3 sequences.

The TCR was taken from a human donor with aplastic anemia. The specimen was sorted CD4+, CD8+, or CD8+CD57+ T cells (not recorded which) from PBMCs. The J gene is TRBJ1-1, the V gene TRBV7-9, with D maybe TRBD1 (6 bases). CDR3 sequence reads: CASSRGYIEAFF. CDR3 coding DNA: TGTGCCAGCAGCAGGGGGTACATCGAAGCTTTCTTT.